The T cell receptor (beta chain) described here comes from a study of cytomegalovirus exposure and HLA in healthy donors. Trimming cost V 5 bases and J 9 bases; bases outside gene matches: 18. The CDR3 sequence is 16 residues long. Germline-derived CDR1 and CDR2 are SGHNT and YYREEE (reference sequence). Broader study findings: In vitro data verified a few CMV-associated chains as specific for CMV antigens.

To note about this clone: Its target is not known.

The PCR employed 60 Vbeta primers together with 13 Jbeta primers. Some clones are missing from TCRdb's copy, which holds only in-frame ones; the method was immunoSEQ multiplex PCR. Altogether about 150,000 clones are present, around 84% being singletons, with the ten largest covering under 3%. The source of this sequence is a man aged 35 to 55 in good health and CMV-seropositive. Sequencing was performed on PBMCs. The rearrangement uses TRBV5-4 and TRBJ2-3; 7 bases are a match to TRBD2. The CDR3 here is CASRADERDPSDTQYF. CDR3 DNA sequence: TGTGCCAGCAGGGCAGACGAGCGGGACCCTTCTGACACGCAGTATTTT.